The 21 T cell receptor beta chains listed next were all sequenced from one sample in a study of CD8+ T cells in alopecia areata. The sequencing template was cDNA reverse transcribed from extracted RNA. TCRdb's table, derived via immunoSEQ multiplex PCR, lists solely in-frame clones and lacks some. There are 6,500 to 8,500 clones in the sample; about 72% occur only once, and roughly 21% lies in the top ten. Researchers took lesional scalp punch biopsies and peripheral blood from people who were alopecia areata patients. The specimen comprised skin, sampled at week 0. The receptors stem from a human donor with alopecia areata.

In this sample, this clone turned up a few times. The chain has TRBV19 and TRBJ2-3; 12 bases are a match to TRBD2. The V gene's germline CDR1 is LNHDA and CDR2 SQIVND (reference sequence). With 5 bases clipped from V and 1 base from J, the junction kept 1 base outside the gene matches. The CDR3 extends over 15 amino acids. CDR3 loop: CASSRTSGGTDTQYF. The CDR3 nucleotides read TGTGCCAGTAGTCGGACTAGCGGGGGCACAGATACGCAGTATTTT.

The CDR3 nucleotides are TGCGCCAGCAGCTTGGTAGACCAAGAGACCCAGTACTTC. It translates to CASSLVDQETQYF. The V call is TRBV5-1, the J call TRBJ2-5, with D unresolved. V lost 0 bases, J lost 0 bases, and 3 bases lay in between. Per the germline V gene, CDR1 is SGHRS and CDR2 is YFSETQ. The CDR3 runs to 13 residues.

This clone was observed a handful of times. DNA for the CDR3: TGTGCCAGCAGCTTAGGCGACACGTCTGAAGCTTTCTTT. This gives the protein CASSLGDTSEAFF. This chain uses TRBV7-9 with TRBJ1-1; D remains ambiguous. The CDR3 totals 13 residues. With 1 base removed from V and 6 bases from J, the gap between germline ends came to 9 bases. In germline, CDR1 is SEHNR, CDR2 FQNEAQ (reference sequence).

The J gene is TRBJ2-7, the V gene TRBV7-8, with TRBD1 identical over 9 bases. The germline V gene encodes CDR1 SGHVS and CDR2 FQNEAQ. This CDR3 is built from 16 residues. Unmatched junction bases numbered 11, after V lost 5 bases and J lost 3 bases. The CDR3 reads CASSHQGDRAHYEQYF. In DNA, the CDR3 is TGTGCCAGCAGCCATCAGGGGGACAGGGCCCACTACGAGCAGTACTTC.

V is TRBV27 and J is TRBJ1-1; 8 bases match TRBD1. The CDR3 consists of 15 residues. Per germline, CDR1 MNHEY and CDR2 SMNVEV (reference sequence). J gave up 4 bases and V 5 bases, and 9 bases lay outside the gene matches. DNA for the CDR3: TGTGCCAGCAGTACAAGGACAGGGTTGAGCACTGAAGCTTTCTTT. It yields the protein CASSTRTGLSTEAFF.

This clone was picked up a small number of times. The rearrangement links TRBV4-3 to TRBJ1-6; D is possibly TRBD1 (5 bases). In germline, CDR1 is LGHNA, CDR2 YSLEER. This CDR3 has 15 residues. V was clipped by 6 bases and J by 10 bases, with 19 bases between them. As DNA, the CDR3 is TGCGCCAGCAGTCTAGGGTCGGGACTAGGGTCACCCCTCCACTTT. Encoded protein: CASSLGSGLGSPLHF.

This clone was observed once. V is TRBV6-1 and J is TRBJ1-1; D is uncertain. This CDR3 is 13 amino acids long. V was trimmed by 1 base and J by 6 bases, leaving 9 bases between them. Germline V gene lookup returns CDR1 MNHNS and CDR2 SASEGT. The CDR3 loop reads CASSEGGVPEAFF. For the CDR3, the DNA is TGTGCCAGCAGTGAAGGGGGTGTACCTGAAGCTTTCTTT.

CDR3 coding DNA: TGTGCCAGCAGCCGGGGACACACTGAAGCTTTCTTT. Translating gives CASSRGHTEAFF. The V call is TRBV7-8, the J call TRBJ1-1, with a possible D match to TRBD1 (5 bases). Germline V CDR1 and CDR2: SGHVS, FQNEAQ. V lost 5 bases to trimming and J lost 3 bases, with 7 bases between them. This CDR3 comprises 12 residues.

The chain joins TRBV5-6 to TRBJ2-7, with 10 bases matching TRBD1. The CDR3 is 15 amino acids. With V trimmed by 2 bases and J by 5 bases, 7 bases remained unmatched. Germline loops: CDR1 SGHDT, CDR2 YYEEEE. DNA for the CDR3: TGTGCCAGCAGCTTACCGGGACAGGGGCTGGACGAGCAGTACTTC. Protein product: CASSLPGQGLDEQYF.

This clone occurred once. The CDR3 DNA reads as TGTGCCAGCAGCGCCTCCGGGACAAATAATGAAAAACTGTTTTTT. Translating gives CASSASGTNNEKLFF. The chain has TRBV9 and TRBJ1-4; tentative D call: TRBD1 (6 bases). The germline V and J ends were trimmed by 3 bases and 4 bases, with 13 bases remaining between them. Germline V CDR1 and CDR2: SGDLS, YYNGEE. The CDR3 consists of 15 residues.

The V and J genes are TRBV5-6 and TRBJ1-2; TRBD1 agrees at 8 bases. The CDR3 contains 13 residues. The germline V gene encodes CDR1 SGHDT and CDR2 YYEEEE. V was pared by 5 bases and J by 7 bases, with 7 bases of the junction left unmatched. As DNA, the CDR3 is TGTGCCAGCAGATCGGACAGGGAAGGTGGCTACACCTTC. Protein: CASRSDREGGYTF.

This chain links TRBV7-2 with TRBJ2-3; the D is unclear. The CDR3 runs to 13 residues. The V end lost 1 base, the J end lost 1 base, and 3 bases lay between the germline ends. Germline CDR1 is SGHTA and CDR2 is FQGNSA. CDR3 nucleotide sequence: TGTGCCAGCAGCTTAGACGGCACAGATACGCAGTATTTT. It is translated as CASSLDGTDTQYF. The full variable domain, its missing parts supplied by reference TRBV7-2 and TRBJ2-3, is GAGVSQSPSNKVTEKGKDVELRCDPISGHTALYWYRQSLGQGLEFLIYFQGNSAPDKSGLPSDRFSAERTGGSVSTLTIQRTQQEDSAVYLCASSLDGTDTQYFGPGTRLTVL.

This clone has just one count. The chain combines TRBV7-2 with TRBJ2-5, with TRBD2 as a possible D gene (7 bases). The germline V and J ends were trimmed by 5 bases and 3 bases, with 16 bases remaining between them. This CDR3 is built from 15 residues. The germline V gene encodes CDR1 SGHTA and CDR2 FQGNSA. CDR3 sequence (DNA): TGTGCCAGCAGCGACCCCCCGGGGGGCGAAGAGACCCAGTACTTC. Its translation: CASSDPPGGEETQYF.

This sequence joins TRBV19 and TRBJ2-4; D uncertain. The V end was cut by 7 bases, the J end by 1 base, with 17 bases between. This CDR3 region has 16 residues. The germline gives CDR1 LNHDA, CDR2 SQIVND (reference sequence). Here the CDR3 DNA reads TGTGCCAGTAAAGGGTCCCTCTCCTTGGCCAAAAACATTCAGTACTTC. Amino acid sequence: CASKGSLSLAKNIQYF.

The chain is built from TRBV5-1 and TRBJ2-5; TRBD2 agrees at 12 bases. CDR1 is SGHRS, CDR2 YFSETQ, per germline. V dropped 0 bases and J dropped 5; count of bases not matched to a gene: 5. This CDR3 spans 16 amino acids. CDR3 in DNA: TGCGCCAGCAGCTTGGCTAGCGGGGGGGCCTATGAGACCCAGTACTTC. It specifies CASSLASGGAYETQYF.

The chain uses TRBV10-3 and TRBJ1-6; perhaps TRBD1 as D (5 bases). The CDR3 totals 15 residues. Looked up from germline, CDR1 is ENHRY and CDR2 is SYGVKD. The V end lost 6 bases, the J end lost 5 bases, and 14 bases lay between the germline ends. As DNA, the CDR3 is TGTGCCATCAGCCGCGCAGGGCGGGATAATTCACCCCTCCACTTT. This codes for CAISRAGRDNSPLHF.

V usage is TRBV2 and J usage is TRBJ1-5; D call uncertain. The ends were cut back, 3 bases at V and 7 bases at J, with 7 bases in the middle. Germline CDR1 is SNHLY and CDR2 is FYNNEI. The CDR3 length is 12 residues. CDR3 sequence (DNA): TGTGCCAGCAGTGACGTGAGGCAGCCCCAGCATTTT. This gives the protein CASSDVRQPQHF.

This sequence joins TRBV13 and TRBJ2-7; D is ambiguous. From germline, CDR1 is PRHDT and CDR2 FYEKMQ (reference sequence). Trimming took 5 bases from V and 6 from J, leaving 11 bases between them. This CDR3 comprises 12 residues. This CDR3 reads CASSPRSSEQYF. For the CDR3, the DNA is TGTGCCAGCAGCCCCCGGTCTTCCGAGCAGTACTTC.

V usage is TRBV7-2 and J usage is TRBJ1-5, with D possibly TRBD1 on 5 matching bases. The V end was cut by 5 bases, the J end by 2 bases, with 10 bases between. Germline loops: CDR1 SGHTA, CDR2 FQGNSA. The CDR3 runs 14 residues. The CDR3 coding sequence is TGTGCCAGCAGCCCCCAGGGTGGCAATCAGCCCCAGCATTTT. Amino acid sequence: CASSPQGGNQPQHF.

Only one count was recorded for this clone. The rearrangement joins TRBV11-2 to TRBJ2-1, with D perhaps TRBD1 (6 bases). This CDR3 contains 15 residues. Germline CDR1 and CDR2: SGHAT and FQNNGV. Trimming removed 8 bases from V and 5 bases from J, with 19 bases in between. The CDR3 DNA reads TGTGCCAGCGGCTGGGGGCAGAGGGTAAACAATGAGCAGTTCTTC. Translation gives CASGWGQRVNNEQFF. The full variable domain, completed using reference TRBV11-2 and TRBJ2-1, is EAGVAQSPRYKIIEKRQSVAFWCNPISGHATLYWYQQILGQGPKLLIQFQNNGVVDDSQLPKDRFSAERLKGVDSTLKIQPAKLEDSAVYLCASGWGQRVNNEQFFGPGTRLTVL.

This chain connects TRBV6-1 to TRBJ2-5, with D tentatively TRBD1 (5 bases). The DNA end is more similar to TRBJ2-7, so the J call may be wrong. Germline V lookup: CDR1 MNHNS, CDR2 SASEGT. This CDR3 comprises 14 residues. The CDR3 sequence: CASSAVGLRGEQYF. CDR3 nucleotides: TGTGCCAGCAGTGCCGTGGGGCTTAGGGGCGAGCAGTACTTC.